This T cell receptor (beta chain) comes out of a study of cytomegalovirus exposure and HLA in healthy donors (dated by TCRdb to about 2017). About the study as a whole: According to an earlier analysis of a few hundred of the donors, about 180 million T cells yielded some 110 million unique TCR beta sequences and about 300 Gb of sequence data. Rather than drawing on any new phenotypic data, the later analysis identified candidate immune exposures from TCR beta sequences and the way those sequences occurred across donors. To predict cytomegalovirus infection status, the study brought together high-throughput TCR immunosequencing, statistical association of individual TCRs with disease status, and machine learning. The aim of the study was to test whether cataloging public T cell receptors could identify signatures of past pathogen exposure. Five DR-DQ haplotypes were handled as single units for association and clustering, since linkage in the cohort was strong. HLA typing covered class I and class II loci at four-digit resolution. Alongside the repertoire data, information on donor age, sex, ethnicity and CMV serostatus was compiled. Across approximately 400 genotyped donors of the cohort, an average of about 240,000 unique TCR beta nucleotide sequences per donor were sequenced, and about a sixth of those sequences were non-productive. Among the roughly 400 genotyped donors, about 83% belonged to the genetic ancestry cluster associated with self-reported Caucasian donors. A later genetic analysis took genome-wide SNP genotypes for about 55% of the 666 donors and used that subset as a discovery cohort. All discovery cohort repertoires had been generated using a single sequencing platform. In a later analysis, previously published TCR beta repertoires from some 640 donors were re-analyzed and high-resolution HLA genotyping was added so that TCR occurrence patterns could be studied. About 300 gigabases of sequencing data and 80 million or so unique TCR sequences were included in an early release covering 550 to 800 HLA-typed donors. A separate validation cohort of approximately 130 different subjects was used in addition to the roughly 640-subject first cohort. The number of donors typed differed by locus, with roughly 620-630 for A, B, C, DRB1 and DQB1, around 560 for DQA1, some 570 for DPA1, and over 400 for DPB1. Using immunosequencing, the study profiled T cell repertoires from about 620 subjects and related those repertoires to cytomegalovirus serostatus. In an earlier analysis of about 590 of the donors, high-throughput TCR beta sequencing was used to judge whether each TCR beta V gene segment behaved as functional or pseudogenic.

The cohort comprised around 700 healthy bone marrow donors. All cohort members were sampled while nominally healthy, although unrecorded immune exposures were likely present. The donor tested CMV seropositive and was one of the 289 seropositive cohort members. A peripheral blood sample was provided by each donor, and peripheral blood mononuclear cells were used for TCR beta sequencing. Genomic DNA was extracted from the blood cell samples with the Qiagen DNeasy Blood Extraction Kit. Points the paper makes about the study in general: Presence/absence analyses assumed roughly uniform sequencing depth across donors, an assumption that may not hold. Assigning TCR associations to individual alleles was difficult when HLA alleles, especially DR and DQ, strongly co-occurred. At a false discovery rate of 0.05, a later analysis linked around 15,000 TCR beta sequences to specific HLA alleles. V-gene and J-gene trimming of TCR beta chains was associated with a missense DCLRE1C variant in a later genetic analysis, and the association was replicated in an independent cohort. Most TCR sequences were seen in very few donors, while some public TCRs were found in many individuals. In an earlier analysis of 587 of the donors, most TCR beta V segments appeared in productive rearrangements about 90% or about 30% of the time, broadly matching IMGT annotations. The earlier analysis of nearly 600 of the donors excluded fewer than 20 rarely observed V segments, including chromosome 9 orphons, because counts were too low. CMV serostatus was the only immune exposure information available for the cohort. According to a later analysis, TCR association rates differed among HLA loci, with DRB1 alleles showing the most associated TCRs and HLA-C alleles showing the fewest. A later analysis found that most CMV-associated TCR beta chains appeared HLA-restricted, with HLA associations seemingly driven largely by CMV exposure. A few of the identified cytomegalovirus-associated TCR beta chains were confirmed in vitro to be specific for cytomegalovirus antigens. Because HLA typing was missing for some donors at each locus, association tests included only the typed subset. Cytomegalovirus status was reported to be diagnosed by the classifier with high specificity and sensitivity in both the original and validation cohorts. According to the authors, the approach could potentially be generalized to other disease states and immunological phenotypes. In a later analysis, HLA-associated TCR beta chains were found to be more clonally expanded and to have lower generation probabilities than equally common non-associated chains. A later genetic analysis reported fewer N-insertions in productive TCRs among donors in an Asian-associated ancestry cluster than the roughly 700-donor mean. A total of roughly 160 TCR beta chains were listed by the study as associated with cytomegalovirus. The sequencing pipeline was judged likely to have produced a cluster of highly shared sequence variants as a technical artifact. The cohort was sequenced for TCR beta chains only, and without alpha or paired-chain data the features that could be detected were limited. Linkage disequilibrium might explain the correlated functional status among segregating V segments, but an unknown experimental factor could not be excluded. A further reported finding was that TCR beta sequences accurately predicted the HLA-A and HLA-B alleles for most subjects in the first cohort. According to a later analysis, parvovirus B19, influenza, CMV and Epstein-Barr virus appeared linked to several top co-occurrence clusters. Some IMGT-functional V segments, including TRBV6-2 and TRBV6-3, could not be distinguished by the 87-base-pair reads and were therefore excluded.

According to the germline V gene, CDR1 reads MDHEN and CDR2 reads SYDVKM. The CDR3 holds 15 amino acids from the cysteine to the phenylalanine. The retained sequence is limited to the CDR3, 45 bases, with the frame set at the first base. V is reduced by 6 bases and J by 3 bases, leaving a spacing of 18 bases between them. With regard to this clone: What this receptor recognizes is not known. No per-base quality is available; no much larger clone lies one base away.

Libraries were made using the immunoSEQ multiplex PCR assay. For the multiplex PCR, a mixture combining 60 forward primers for TCR Vbeta segments and 13 reverse primers for TCR Jbeta segments was used. A multiplex PCR assay on genomic DNA amplified the CDR3 region of rearranged TCR beta genes. On the Illumina HiSeq System, the amplified TCR beta libraries were sequenced as 87-base-pair reads. For the original study's pipeline: In a later analysis, 70 million to 95 million unique TCR beta chains were counted across the roughly 610 repertoires, and roughly 11 million of these chains were shared by at least two donors. To remove PCR and sequencing errors, raw reads were error-corrected and collapsed into unique sequences using a nearest-neighbor algorithm that merged closely related sequences. To assign V, D and J gene segments, CDR3 sequences were aligned to IMGT reference sequences. For a sequence to be retained, a match of at least six nucleotides to both a V gene segment and a J gene segment was required. A rearrangement counted as productive if the CDR3 had no stop codons and remained in frame with V and J, and every other rearrangement counted as non-productive. Following IMGT convention, CDR3 was defined as the stretch from the second conserved V-encoded cysteine up to the conserved J-encoded phenylalanine. In an earlier analysis of more than 550 of the donors, sequences lacking an unambiguous match to a single V gene segment were excluded. In an earlier analysis of approximately 550 of the donors, V segments were called functional above 56.7% productive rearrangements and were called segregating when the between-donor standard deviation exceeded 5%. To diagnose cytomegalovirus status from the catalog of TCR beta chain sequences, a statistical classification framework was built. In a later analysis, V and J genes were assigned by comparing TCR nucleotide sequences against IMGT/GENE-DB human TR gene sequences. In a later analysis, CDR3 sequences and most-parsimonious VDJ recombination scenarios were assigned using the TCRdist pipeline. In a later analysis, every TCR beta chain was defined by the combination of its CDR3 amino acid sequence and its V-gene family, and reads without a unique V-gene family were dropped. A later analysis removed 592 highly shared, low-generation-probability nucleotide sequences to deal with suspected cross-contamination and a sequencing artifact. In a later analysis, a clonal expansion index was calculated for each public chain from normalized within-repertoire ranks of inferred template counts. A later analysis computed generation probabilities with a VDJ recombination model fitted to out-of-frame rearrangements, and checked the results against IGoR. A later analysis scored TCR-TCR, TCR-HLA and TCR-CMV co-occurrence with hypergeometric tests, applying a repertoire-size bias correction to TCR pairs. To estimate false discovery rates, a later analysis permuted the HLA or CMV assignments 20 times. In a later analysis, co-occurring TCRs were grouped using DBSCAN, and TCRdist sequence similarity was added for clustering within HLA-allele-positive subsets. For co-occurrence clustering, repertoires with fewer than 30,000 or more than 120,000 public chains were excluded, along with five repertoires with anomalous nucleotide sharing. TCRdb stores this immuneACCESS table with in-frame sequences only. Part of the clones is absent; in the studies checked, under half of the shortfall reflects unresolved V genes, and no reason is known for the rest. V, J and clone size are those of that table, while D and trimming were read from the DNA. This sample gives over 100,000 clones in total; roughly 78% of them show up just once. Roughly 3.1% of the sample goes to the ten largest clones.

The chain links TRBV28 with TRBJ2-7; the best D guess is TRBD2, with 6 bases matching. Sample: PBMCs. This receptor was taken from a woman in her twenties or thirties in good health and CMV-seropositive. This receptor carries the CDR3 CASRPRQTSVYEQYF. The base sequence is TGTGCCAGCAGACCCCGACAGACTAGTGTCTACGAGCAGTACTTC. This CDR3, with the reference TRBV28 and TRBJ2-7 proteins standing in past its ends, gives the full variable domain DVKVTQSSRYLVKRTGEKVFLECVQDMDHENMFWYRQDPGLGLRLIYFSYDVKMKEKGDIPEGYSVSREKKERFSLILESASTNQTSMYLCASRPRQTSVYEQYFGPGTRLTVT.